Listed below are T cell receptor beta chains from one sample, sequenced in a study of blood T cell repertoires in COVID-19. Profiled with immunoSEQ multiplex PCR; TCRdb holds only in-frame clones, not every one. The sample has hundreds of thousands of clones, 70% to 90% seen once. Sequences were obtained from PBMCs or T cells enriched from blood (not recorded which). These receptors came from a woman aged 18 to 35 with acute COVID-19. The CDR3 runs from the conserved cysteine through the conserved F or W. The D gene is left open where the match is weak. Expanded clones get a size class; other rows say once, few or many, or leave the size out.

clone size: .; CDR3 length: 13; J gene: TRBJ1-2; V gene: TRBV27; D gene: .; CDR3 DNA: TGTGCCAGCAGTTCCCAGGGCAACTATGGCTACACCTTC; CDR3 protein: CASSSQGNYGYTF
clone size: .; CDR3 length: 15; J gene: TRBJ1-6; V gene: TRBV6-2/TRBV6-3; D gene: TRBD1; CDR3 DNA: TGTGCCAGCAGTCCCGTTGGGACAGGGGTCTCACCCCTCCACTTT; CDR3 protein: CASSPVGTGVSPLHF
clone size: few; CDR3 length: 12; J gene: TRBJ2-5; V gene: TRBV12-5; D gene: .; CDR3 DNA: TGTGCTAGTGGTCCGATAGAAGAGACCCAGTACTTC; CDR3 protein: CASGPIEETQYF
clone size: .; CDR3 length: 13; J gene: TRBJ1-2; V gene: TRBV7-8; D gene: .; CDR3 DNA: TGTGCCAGCAGCTTAGTCGGGGGGCCCGGCTACACCTTC; CDR3 protein: CASSLVGGPGYTF
clone size: .; CDR3 length: 13; J gene: TRBJ1-5; V gene: TRBV27; D gene: .; CDR3 DNA: TGTGCCAGCAGTCGCACGGGCAATCAGCCCCAGCATTTT; CDR3 protein: CASSRTGNQPQHF
clone size: .; CDR3 length: 17; J gene: TRBJ1-2; V gene: TRBV4-1; D gene: .; CDR3 DNA: TGCGCCAGCAGCCAAGATCAGTTGCTTCTTTCTAACTATGGCTACACCTTC; CDR3 protein: CASSQDQLLLSNYGYTF
clone size: .; CDR3 length: 14; J gene: TRBJ2-7; V gene: TRBV27; D gene: TRBD1; CDR3 DNA: TGTGCCAGCACCTCCGACAGGGGGCGGCGGGAGCAGTACTTC; CDR3 protein: CASTSDRGRREQYF
clone size: .; CDR3 length: 15; J gene: TRBJ2-7; V gene: TRBV6-5; D gene: TRBD1; CDR3 DNA: TGTGCCAGCAGGCAATACGGGACAGCCCTCATCGGGCAGTACTTC; CDR3 protein: CASRQYGTALIGQYF
clone size: .; CDR3 length: 16; J gene: TRBJ1-2; V gene: TRBV30; D gene: .; CDR3 DNA: TGTGCCTGGAGTTTTAACCGATTCGGGGATATCTATGGCTACACCTTC; CDR3 protein: CAWSFNRFGDIYGYTF
clone size: .; CDR3 length: 15; J gene: TRBJ2-3; V gene: TRBV11-2; D gene: TRBD2; CDR3 DNA: TGTGCCAGCAGCTCTGGACTAGCGGGAGGGGATACGCAGTATTTT; CDR3 protein: CASSSGLAGGDTQYF
clone size: .; CDR3 length: 15; J gene: TRBJ1-5; V gene: TRBV7-8; D gene: .; CDR3 DNA: TGTGCCAGCGGGAAAGGGGCTCGTAGCAATCAGCCCCAGCATTTT; CDR3 protein: CASGKGARSNQPQHF
clone size: .; CDR3 length: 16; J gene: TRBJ1-4; V gene: TRBV28; D gene: .; CDR3 DNA: TGTGCCAGCAGTGAGACCCGGACCAACGAGGGAGAAAAACTGTTTTTT; CDR3 protein: CASSETRTNEGEKLFF
clone size: .; CDR3 length: 17; J gene: TRBJ1-1; V gene: TRBV5-1; D gene: TRBD1; CDR3 DNA: TGCGCCAGCGGGCCGGGACAGGGAGGTGTGGCGAACACTGAAGCTTTCTTT; CDR3 protein: CASGPGQGGVANTEAFF
clone size: few; CDR3 length: 15; J gene: TRBJ1-6; V gene: TRBV6-6; D gene: .; CDR3 DNA: TGTGCCAGCAGTTACTCCGCCAGGGATGGTTCACCCCTCCACTTT; CDR3 protein: CASSYSARDGSPLHF
clone size: .; CDR3 length: 15; J gene: TRBJ2-7; V gene: TRBV14; D gene: .; CDR3 DNA: TGTGCCAGCAGCCACACAGGGGAGGTTTTGTACGAGCAGTACTTC; CDR3 protein: CASSHTGEVLYEQYF
clone size: few; CDR3 length: 17; J gene: TRBJ2-3; V gene: TRBV9; D gene: .; CDR3 DNA: TGTGCCAGCAGCGTAGGACAGCGCGTCGACGTCACAGATACGCAGTATTTT; CDR3 protein: CASSVGQRVDVTDTQYF
clone size: .; CDR3 length: 17; J gene: TRBJ2-3; V gene: TRBV5-1; D gene: .; CDR3 DNA: TGCGCCAGCAGCTCCGAGGGTGGCAGCGCATGGACAGATACGCAGTATTTT; CDR3 protein: CASSSEGGSAWTDTQYF
clone size: .; CDR3 length: 15; J gene: TRBJ1-6; V gene: TRBV19; D gene: .; CDR3 DNA: TGTGCCAGTAGTACGCCGGCGGGGAGTAATTCACCCCTCCACTTT; CDR3 protein: CASSTPAGSNSPLHF
clone size: .; CDR3 length: 14; J gene: TRBJ2-7; V gene: TRBV2; D gene: TRBD2; CDR3 DNA: TGTGCCAGCAAAAAGAGCGGGGCCGTCTACGAGCAGTACTTC; CDR3 protein: CASKKSGAVYEQYF
clone size: .; CDR3 length: 13; J gene: TRBJ1-2; V gene: TRBV27; D gene: TRBD1; CDR3 DNA: TGTGCCAACATAACCGGGACAGCTTATGGCTACACCTTC; CDR3 protein: CANITGTAYGYTF
clone size: .; CDR3 length: 17; J gene: TRBJ2-3; V gene: TRBV20-1; D gene: .; CDR3 DNA: TGCAGTGCTAGTAATTGGGGAGACTATCTCTCCACAGATACGCAGTATTTT; CDR3 protein: CSASNWGDYLSTDTQYF
clone size: .; CDR3 length: 15; J gene: TRBJ2-7; V gene: TRBV3-1/TRBV3-2; D gene: TRBD2; CDR3 DNA: TGTGCCAGCAGCCAACTCGGCGGGAGAAACTTGGAGCAGTACTTC; CDR3 protein: CASSQLGGRNLEQYF
clone size: .; CDR3 length: 14; J gene: TRBJ1-1; V gene: TRBV7-2; D gene: .; CDR3 DNA: TGTGCCAGCAGCTCCCGCCGGGGGAACACTGAAGCTTTCTTT; CDR3 protein: CASSSRRGNTEAFF
clone size: .; CDR3 length: 16; J gene: TRBJ2-4; V gene: TRBV5-6; D gene: TRBD1; CDR3 DNA: TGTGCCAGCAGTTCCACCTTGACAGGGGCCAAAAACATTCAGTACTTC; CDR3 protein: CASSSTLTGAKNIQYF
clone size: few; CDR3 length: 15; J gene: TRBJ2-2; V gene: TRBV13; D gene: .; CDR3 DNA: TGTGCCAGCAGCTTGGGACATCGGAACACCGGGGAGCTGTTTTTT; CDR3 protein: CASSLGHRNTGELFF
clone size: once; CDR3 length: 16; J gene: TRBJ2-4; V gene: TRBV19; D gene: .; CDR3 DNA: TGTGCCAGTAGTATCGGGGCGGGGTTAGCCAAAAACATTCAGTACTTC; CDR3 protein: CASSIGAGLAKNIQYF
clone size: once; CDR3 length: 15; J gene: TRBJ1-5; V gene: TRBV15; D gene: TRBD1; CDR3 DNA: TGTGCCACCAGCAGGACAGGGGATCCCACTCAGCCCCAGCATTTT; CDR3 protein: CATSRTGDPTQPQHF
clone size: .; CDR3 length: 15; J gene: TRBJ1-2; V gene: TRBV9; D gene: .; CDR3 DNA: TGTGCCAGCAGCGTAGGACAGGTCCTCTTGGATGGCTACACCTTC; CDR3 protein: CASSVGQVLLDGYTF